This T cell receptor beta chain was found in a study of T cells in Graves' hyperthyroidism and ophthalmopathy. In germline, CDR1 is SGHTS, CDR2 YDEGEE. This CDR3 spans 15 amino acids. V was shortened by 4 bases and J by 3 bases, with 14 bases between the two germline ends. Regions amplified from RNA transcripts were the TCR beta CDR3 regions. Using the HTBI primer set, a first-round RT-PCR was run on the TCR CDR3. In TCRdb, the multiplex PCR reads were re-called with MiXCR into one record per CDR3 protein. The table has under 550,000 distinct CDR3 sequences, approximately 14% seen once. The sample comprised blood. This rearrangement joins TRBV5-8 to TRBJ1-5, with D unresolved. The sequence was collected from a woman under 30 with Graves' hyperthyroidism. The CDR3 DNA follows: TGTGCCAGCAGCGCGTCAGGTCAACCCAATCAGCCCCAGCATTTT. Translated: CASSASGQPNQPQHF.